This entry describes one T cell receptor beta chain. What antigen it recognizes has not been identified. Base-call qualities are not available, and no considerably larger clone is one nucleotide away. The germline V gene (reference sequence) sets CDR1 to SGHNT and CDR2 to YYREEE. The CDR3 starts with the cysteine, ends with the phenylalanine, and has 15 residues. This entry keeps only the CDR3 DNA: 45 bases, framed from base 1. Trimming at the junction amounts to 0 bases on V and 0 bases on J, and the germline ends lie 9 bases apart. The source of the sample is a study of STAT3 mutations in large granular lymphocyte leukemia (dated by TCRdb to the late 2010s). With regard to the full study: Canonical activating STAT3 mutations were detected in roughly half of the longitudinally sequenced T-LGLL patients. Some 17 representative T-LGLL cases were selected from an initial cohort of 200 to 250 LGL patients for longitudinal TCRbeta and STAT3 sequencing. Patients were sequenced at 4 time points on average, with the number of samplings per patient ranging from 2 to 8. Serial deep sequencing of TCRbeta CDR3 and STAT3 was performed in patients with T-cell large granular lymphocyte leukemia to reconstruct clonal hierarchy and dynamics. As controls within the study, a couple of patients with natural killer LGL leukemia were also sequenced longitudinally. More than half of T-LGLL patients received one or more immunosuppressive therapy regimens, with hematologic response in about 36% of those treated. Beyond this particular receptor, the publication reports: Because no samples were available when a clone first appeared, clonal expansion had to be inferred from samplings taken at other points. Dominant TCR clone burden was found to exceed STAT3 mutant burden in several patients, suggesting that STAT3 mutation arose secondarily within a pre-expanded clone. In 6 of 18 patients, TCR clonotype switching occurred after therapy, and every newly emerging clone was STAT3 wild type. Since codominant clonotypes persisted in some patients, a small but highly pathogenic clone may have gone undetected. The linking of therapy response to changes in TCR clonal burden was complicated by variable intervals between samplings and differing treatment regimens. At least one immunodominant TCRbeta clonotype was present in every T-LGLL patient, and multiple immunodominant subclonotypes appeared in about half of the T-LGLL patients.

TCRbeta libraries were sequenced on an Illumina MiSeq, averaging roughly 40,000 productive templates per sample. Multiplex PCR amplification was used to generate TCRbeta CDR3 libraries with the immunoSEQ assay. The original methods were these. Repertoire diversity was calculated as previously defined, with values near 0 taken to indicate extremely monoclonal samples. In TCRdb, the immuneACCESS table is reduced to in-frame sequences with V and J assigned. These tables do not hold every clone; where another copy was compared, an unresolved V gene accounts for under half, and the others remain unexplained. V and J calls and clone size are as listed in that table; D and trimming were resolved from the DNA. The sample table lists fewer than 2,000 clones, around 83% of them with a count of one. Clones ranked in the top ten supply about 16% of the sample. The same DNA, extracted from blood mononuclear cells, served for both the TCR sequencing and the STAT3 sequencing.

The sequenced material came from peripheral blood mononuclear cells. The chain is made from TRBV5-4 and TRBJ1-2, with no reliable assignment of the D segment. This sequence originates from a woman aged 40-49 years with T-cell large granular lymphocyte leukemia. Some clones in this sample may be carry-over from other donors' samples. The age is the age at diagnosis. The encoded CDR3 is CASSLVGSPNYGYTF. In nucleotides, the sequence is TGTGCCAGCAGCTTGGTAGGGTCCCCTAACTATGGCTACACCTTC.